This is a list of T cell receptor beta chains from one sample in a study of blood T cell repertoires in COVID-19. The data were produced by immunoSEQ multiplex PCR, yet TCRdb's version contains in-frame clones alone and is incomplete. The profile shows hundreds of thousands of clones, 83% of them singletons. Sequencing used PBMCs or T cells enriched from blood (not recorded which). The receptors here all came from a middle-aged woman who had been exposed to COVID-19. Both conserved end residues are part of each CDR3. D genes are given only for firm matches. Size tells how often a clone was seen (once, few, many) or the class of an expanded clone, and some rows leave it out.

V gene	clone size	J gene	D gene	CDR3 protein	CDR3 DNA
TRBV2	-	TRBJ1-1	TRBD1	CASRGGTGMNTEAFF	TGTGCCAGCAGGGGGGGGACAGGGATGAACACTGAAGCTTTCTTT
TRBV19	-	TRBJ1-1	-	CASIPRTAMVNTEAFF	TGTGCCAGTATACCCCGGACTGCCATGGTGAACACTGAAGCTTTCTTT
TRBV10-3	-	TRBJ2-7	TRBD1	CAITGQGRGEQYF	TGTGCCATCACCGGACAGGGGAGGGGAGAGCAGTACTTC
TRBV19	-	TRBJ1-6	-	CASSTLVGPLHF	TGTGCCAGTAGCACCCTAGTGGGACCCCTCCACTTT
TRBV27	few	TRBJ2-2	TRBD1	CASSLVGTGHGELFF	TGTGCCAGCAGTTTAGTCGGGACAGGGCACGGGGAGCTGTTTTTT
TRBV6-5	once	TRBJ1-5	-	CASTTHDSIQHF	TGTGCCAGCACCACCCACGACAGCATACAGCATTTT
TRBV2	-	TRBJ1-4	TRBD1	CASTRDRGSTNEKLFF	TGTGCCAGCACCCGGGACAGGGGATCGACTAATGAAAAACTGTTTTTT
TRBV5-1	-	TRBJ2-3	-	CASSLAFATASTDTQYF	TGCGCCAGCAGCTTGGCGTTTGCGACTGCTAGCACAGATACGCAGTATTTT
TRBV10-3	-	TRBJ1-2	TRBD1	CAIRRQGEFDGYTF	TGTGCCATCAGAAGACAGGGGGAGTTCGATGGCTACACCTTC
TRBV3-1/TRBV3-2	-	TRBJ2-1	TRBD1	CASSPQGGAEYNEQFF	TGTGCCAGCAGCCCCCAAGGGGGCGCGGAGTATAATGAGCAGTTCTTC